This entry lists 26 T cell receptor beta chains sequenced from one sample in a study of monozygotic twins with inflammatory bowel disease. Following a re-call of the 5' RACE reads, TCRdb has one entry per CDR3 protein and lacks DNA. The sample table sets out over 120,000 distinct CDR3 sequences. Input material: blood. The receptors originated from a human donor with ulcerative colitis or Crohn's disease, or a healthy co-twin of an affected twin (not recorded which).

The CDR3: CASSYSPGVGTEAFF. This rearrangement joins TRBV6-5 to TRBJ1-1; TCRdb returns TRBD1, unconfirmable since there is no DNA. Germline loops: CDR1 MNHEY, CDR2 SVGAGI. The CDR3 is made up of 15 amino acids.

This rearrangement joins TRBV3-1 to TRBJ2-2; the D call from TCRdb, TRBD2, cannot be confirmed without DNA. Germline CDR1 LGHDT, CDR2 YNNKEL (reference sequence). The CDR3 sequence is 15 residues long. CDR3 loop: CASSRLAGNTGELFF.

This chain joins TRBV9 and TRBJ2-3. The CDR3 totals 11 residues. Per the germline V gene, CDR1 is SGDLS and CDR2 is YYNGEE. The CDR3 region is CASSVDDTQYF.

The rearrangement links TRBV3-1 to TRBJ2-1; with no DNA, the TCRdb D assignment of TRBD1 cannot be verified. CDR1 LGHDT and CDR2 YNNKEL come from the germline V gene (reference sequence). This CDR3 spans 14 amino acids. This CDR3 is CASSPIIGGNEQFF.

The rearrangement links TRBV7-3 to TRBJ2-1; the TCRdb call, TRBD2, lacks DNA for checking. Germline V gene sequence: CDR1 SGHTA, CDR2 FQGTGA. The CDR3 loop spans 15 amino acids. CDR3 residues: CASSATSGRAPEQFF.

The chain joins TRBV6-5 to TRBJ1-4; TCRdb picks TRBD1, but there is no DNA to check that call. CDR1 is MNHEY and CDR2 is SVGAGI in the germline V gene. This CDR3 has 18 residues. This CDR3 is CASSYRGTGGRLNEKLFF.

V and J are TRBV27 and TRBJ2-7; TCRdb's D call, TRBD1, is unchecked because there is no DNA. The V gene's germline CDR1 is MNHEY and CDR2 SMNVEV (reference sequence). This CDR3 contains 15 residues. CDR3 in amino acids: CASSFRRTGGYEQYF.

This chain joins TRBV5-1 and TRBJ2-2. The CDR3 has 14 residues. Germline values: CDR1 SGHRS, CDR2 YFSETQ. The CDR3 is CASSPFGNTGELFF.

The chain employs TRBV29-1 and TRBJ2-3; TCRdb proposes TRBD1, but this gene call is untestable without DNA. CDR1 is SQVTM, CDR2 ANQGSEA, per germline. The length of the CDR3 is 14 residues. The CDR3 sequence is CSVGTRGVTDTQYF.

The gene calls are TRBV7-2 and TRBJ2-4. Germline V gives CDR1 SGHTA, CDR2 FQGNSA. This CDR3 comprises 13 residues. The CDR3 loop reads CASSLDHKNIQYF.

The J gene is TRBJ2-5, the V gene TRBV6-5; without DNA, the TCRdb call of TRBD2 cannot be checked. The CDR3 sequence is 16 residues long. CDR1 and CDR2 (germline): MNHEY, SVGAGI. The CDR3 sequence: CASSYSREGTWETQYF.

CDR3 sequence: CSAFGQGVQPQHF. The chain uses TRBV20-1 and TRBJ1-5; TCRdb's D gene call, TRBD1, goes unchecked for lack of DNA. CDR3 size: 13 residues. CDR1 and CDR2 (germline): DFQATT, SNEGSKA (reference sequence).

The rearrangement links TRBV24-1 to TRBJ1-5. This CDR3 spans 13 amino acids. Germline V gene lookup returns CDR1 KGHDR and CDR2 SFDVKD. CDR3: CATSDKRNQPQHF.

V gene TRBV20-1 combines with J gene TRBJ2-1; TCRdb names TRBD2, which stays unverified in the absence of DNA. Germline lookup yields CDR1 DFQATT and CDR2 SNEGSKA (reference sequence). The CDR3 totals 14 residues. The CDR3 region is CSARLGTSGRLEFF.

This chain uses TRBV4-3 with TRBJ2-6; TCRdb's D call of TRBD1 is untestable without DNA. The CDR3 totals 17 residues. CDR1 and CDR2 from the germline V gene are LGHNA and YSLEER. The CDR3 sequence is CASSQEGTGTGANVLTF.

The V call is TRBV20-1, the J call TRBJ1-1. Germline V gene data show CDR1 as DFQATT and CDR2 as SNEGSKA (reference sequence). This CDR3 has 16 amino acids. The CDR3 protein is CSGRVRRGPLNTEAFF.

This chain links TRBV18 with TRBJ1-1. Germline V CDR1 and CDR2: KGHSH, LQKENI. The CDR3 is 15 residues long. CDR3 in amino acids: CASSPETAANTEAFF.

V is TRBV7-9 and J is TRBJ2-7. CDR3 length: 14 amino acids. Germline-derived CDR1 and CDR2 are SEHNR and FQNEAQ (reference sequence). The CDR3 sequence is CASSLETRVYEQYF.

The chain carries TRBV18 and TRBJ2-1; lacking DNA, the TRBD1 call made by TCRdb goes unchecked. Germline CDR1 reads KGHSH; CDR2 reads LQKENI. This CDR3 is 16 amino acids long. CDR3 protein: CASSPPRQGASNEQFF.

The CDR3 is CASSLRTLYQETQYF. The chain combines TRBV6-1 with TRBJ2-5. CDR1 and CDR2 (germline): MNHNS, SASEGT. The CDR3 is 15 residues long.

J is TRBJ2-1 and V is TRBV5-4; the TCRdb D gene call, TRBD2, has no DNA to confirm it. This CDR3 comprises 14 residues. Germline assignment: CDR1 SGHNT and CDR2 YYREEE (reference sequence). CDR3 sequence: CATSAGSSYNEQFF.

The chain joins TRBV24-1 to TRBJ2-5; TCRdb names TRBD1, which stays unverified in the absence of DNA. Germline CDR1 reads KGHDR; CDR2 reads SFDVKD. The CDR3 contains 16 residues. The chain's CDR3 is CATSDVLRGTQETQYF.

The chain recombines TRBV18 with TRBJ2-2; TCRdb proposes TRBD1, but this gene call is untestable without DNA. Germline loops: CDR1 KGHSH, CDR2 LQKENI. CDR3 size: 15 residues. The CDR3: CASSPTQAFTGELFF.

This sequence joins TRBV29-1 and TRBJ1-1. The CDR3 contains 12 residues. The germline V gene has CDR1 SQVTM and CDR2 ANQGSEA. This CDR3 is CSVFEGSTEAFF. Variable domain in full (rest from reference TRBV29-1 and TRBJ1-1): SAVISQKPSRDICQRGTSLTIQCQVDSQVTMMFWYRQQPGQSLTLIATANQGSEATYESGFVIDKFPISRPNLTFSTLTVSNMSPEDSSIYLCSVFEGSTEAFFGQGTRLTVV.

This chain connects TRBV7-2 to TRBJ1-1; TCRdb's D call, TRBD1, is unchecked because there is no DNA. The CDR3 totals 13 residues. Per germline, CDR1 SGHTA and CDR2 FQGNSA. This CDR3 is CASSVQGYTEAFF. The full variable domain, completed using reference TRBV7-2 and TRBJ1-1, is GAGVSQSPSNKVTEKGKDVELRCDPISGHTALYWYRQSLGQGLEFLIYFQGNSAPDKSGLPSDRFSAERTGGSVSTLTIQRTQQEDSAVYLCASSVQGYTEAFFGQGTRLTVV.

The gene calls are TRBV9 and TRBJ2-2. The CDR3 sequence is 15 residues long. Per germline, CDR1 SGDLS and CDR2 YYNGEE. This CDR3 reads CASSVAPRDTGELFF.